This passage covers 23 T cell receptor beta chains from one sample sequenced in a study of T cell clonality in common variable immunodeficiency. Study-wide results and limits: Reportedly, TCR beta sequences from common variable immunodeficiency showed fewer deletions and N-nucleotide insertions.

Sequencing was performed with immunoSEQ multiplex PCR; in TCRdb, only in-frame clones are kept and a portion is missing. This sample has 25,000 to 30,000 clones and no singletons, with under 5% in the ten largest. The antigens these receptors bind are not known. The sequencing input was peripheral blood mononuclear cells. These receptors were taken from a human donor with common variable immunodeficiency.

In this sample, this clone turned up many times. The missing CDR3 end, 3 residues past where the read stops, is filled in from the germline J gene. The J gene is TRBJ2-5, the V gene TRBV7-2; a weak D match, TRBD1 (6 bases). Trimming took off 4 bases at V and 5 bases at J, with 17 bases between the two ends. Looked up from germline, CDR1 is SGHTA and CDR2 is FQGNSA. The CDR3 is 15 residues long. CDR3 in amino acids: CASSYIQGTSETQYF. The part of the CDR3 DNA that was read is TGTGCCAGCAGCTACATCCAGGGGACGTCGGAGACC.

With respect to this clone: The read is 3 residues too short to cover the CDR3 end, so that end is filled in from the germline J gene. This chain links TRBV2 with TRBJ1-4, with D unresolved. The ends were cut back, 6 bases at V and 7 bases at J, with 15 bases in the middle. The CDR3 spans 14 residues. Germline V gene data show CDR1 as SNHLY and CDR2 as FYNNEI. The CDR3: CASRQRVGTEKLFF. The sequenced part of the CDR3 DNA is TGTGCCAGCAGACAGCGGGTTGGAACTGAAAAA.

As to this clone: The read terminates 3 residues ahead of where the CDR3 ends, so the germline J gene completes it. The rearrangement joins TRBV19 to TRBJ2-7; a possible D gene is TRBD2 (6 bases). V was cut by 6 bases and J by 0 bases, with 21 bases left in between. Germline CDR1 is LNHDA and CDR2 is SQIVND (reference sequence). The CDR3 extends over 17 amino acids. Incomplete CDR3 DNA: TGTGCCAGTAGGGAATCGGGGGTTCCGGGTATCTCCTACGAG. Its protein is CASRESGVPGISYE. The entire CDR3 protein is CASRESGVPGISYEQYF.

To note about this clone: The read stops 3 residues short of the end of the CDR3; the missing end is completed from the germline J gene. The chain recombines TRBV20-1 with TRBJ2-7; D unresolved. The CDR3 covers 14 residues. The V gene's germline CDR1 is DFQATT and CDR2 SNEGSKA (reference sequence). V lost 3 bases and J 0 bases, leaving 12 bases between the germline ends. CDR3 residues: CSARGQVASYEQYF. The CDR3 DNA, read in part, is TGCAGTGCTAGGGGTCAGGTGGCCTCCTACGAG.

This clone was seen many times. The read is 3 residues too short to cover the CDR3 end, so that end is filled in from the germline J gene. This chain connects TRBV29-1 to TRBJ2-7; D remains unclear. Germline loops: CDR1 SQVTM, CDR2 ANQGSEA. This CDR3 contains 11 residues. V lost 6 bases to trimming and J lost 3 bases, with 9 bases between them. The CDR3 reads CSVTDFYEQYF. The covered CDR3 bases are TGCAGCGTCACAGATTTCTACGAG.

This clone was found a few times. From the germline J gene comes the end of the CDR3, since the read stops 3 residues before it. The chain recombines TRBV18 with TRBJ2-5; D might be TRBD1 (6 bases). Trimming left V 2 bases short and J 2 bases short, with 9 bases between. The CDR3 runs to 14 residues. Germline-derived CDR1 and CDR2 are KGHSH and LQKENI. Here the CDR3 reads CASSPTGQQETQYF. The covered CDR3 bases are TGTGCCAGCTCACCAACGGGACAACAAGAGACC.

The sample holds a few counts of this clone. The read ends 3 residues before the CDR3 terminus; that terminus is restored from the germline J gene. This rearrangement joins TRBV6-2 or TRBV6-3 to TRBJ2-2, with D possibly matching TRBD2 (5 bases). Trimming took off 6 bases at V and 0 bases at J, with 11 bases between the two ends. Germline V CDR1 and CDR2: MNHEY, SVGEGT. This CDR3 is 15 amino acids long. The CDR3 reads CASSQKRANTGELFF. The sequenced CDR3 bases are TGTGCCAGCAGCCAGAAGAGGGCGAACACCGGGGAG.

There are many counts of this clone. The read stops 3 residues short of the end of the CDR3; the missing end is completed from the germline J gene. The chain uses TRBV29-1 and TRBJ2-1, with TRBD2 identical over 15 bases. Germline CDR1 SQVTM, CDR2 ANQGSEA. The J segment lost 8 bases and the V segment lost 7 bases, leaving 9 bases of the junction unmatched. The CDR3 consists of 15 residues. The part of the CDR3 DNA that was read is TGCAGCGCAAATGGGGGACTAGCGGGAGGCCATGAG. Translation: CSANGGLAGGHE. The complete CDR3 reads CSANGGLAGGHEQFF.

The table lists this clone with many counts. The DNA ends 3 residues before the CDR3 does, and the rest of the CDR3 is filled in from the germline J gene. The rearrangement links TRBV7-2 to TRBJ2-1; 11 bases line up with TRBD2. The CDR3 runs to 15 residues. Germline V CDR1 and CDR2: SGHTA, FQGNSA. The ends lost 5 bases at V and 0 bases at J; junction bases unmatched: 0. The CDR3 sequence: CASSTSGSSYNEQFF. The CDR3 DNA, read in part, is TGTGCCAGCAGCACTAGCGGGAGCTCCTACAATGAG.

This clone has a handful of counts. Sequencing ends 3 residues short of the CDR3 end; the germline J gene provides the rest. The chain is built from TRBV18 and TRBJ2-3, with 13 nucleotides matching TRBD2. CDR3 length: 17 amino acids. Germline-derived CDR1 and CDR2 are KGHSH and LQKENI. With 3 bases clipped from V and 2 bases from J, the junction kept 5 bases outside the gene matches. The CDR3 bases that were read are TGTGCCAGCTCACCCCGGACTAGCGGGGGATTCACAGATACG. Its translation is CASSPRTSGGFTDT. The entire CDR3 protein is CASSPRTSGGFTDTQYF.

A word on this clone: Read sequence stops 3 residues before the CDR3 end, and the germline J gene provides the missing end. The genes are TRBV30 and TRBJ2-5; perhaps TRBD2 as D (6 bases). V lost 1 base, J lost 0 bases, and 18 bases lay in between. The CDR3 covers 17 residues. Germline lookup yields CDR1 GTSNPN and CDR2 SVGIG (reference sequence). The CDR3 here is CAWSGGYTGRYQETQYF. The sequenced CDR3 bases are TGTGCCTGGAGTGGAGGATATACGGGGAGGTACCAAGAGACC.

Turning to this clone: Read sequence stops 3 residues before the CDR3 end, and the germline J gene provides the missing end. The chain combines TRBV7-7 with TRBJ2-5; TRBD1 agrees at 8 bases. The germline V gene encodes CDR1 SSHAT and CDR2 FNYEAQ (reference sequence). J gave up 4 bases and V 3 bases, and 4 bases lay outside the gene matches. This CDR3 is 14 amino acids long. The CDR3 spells CASSFSQGAETQYF. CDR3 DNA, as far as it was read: TGTGCCAGCAGCTTCTCCCAGGGGGCAGAGACC.

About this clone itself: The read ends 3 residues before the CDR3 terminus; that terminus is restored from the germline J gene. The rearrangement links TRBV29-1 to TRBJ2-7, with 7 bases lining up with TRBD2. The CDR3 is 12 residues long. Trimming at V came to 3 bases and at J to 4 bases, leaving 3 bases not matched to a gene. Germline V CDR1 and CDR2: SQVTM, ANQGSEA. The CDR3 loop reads CSVDGGSYEQYF. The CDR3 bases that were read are TGCAGCGTTGACGGCGGGAGTTACGAG.

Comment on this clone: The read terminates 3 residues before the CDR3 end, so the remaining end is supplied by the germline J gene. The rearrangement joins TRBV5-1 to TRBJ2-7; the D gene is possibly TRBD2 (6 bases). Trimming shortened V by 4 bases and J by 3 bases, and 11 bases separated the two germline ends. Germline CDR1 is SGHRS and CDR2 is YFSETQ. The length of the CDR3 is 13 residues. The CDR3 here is CASSPLARYEQYF. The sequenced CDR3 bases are TGCGCCAGCAGCCCACTAGCCCGCTACGAG.

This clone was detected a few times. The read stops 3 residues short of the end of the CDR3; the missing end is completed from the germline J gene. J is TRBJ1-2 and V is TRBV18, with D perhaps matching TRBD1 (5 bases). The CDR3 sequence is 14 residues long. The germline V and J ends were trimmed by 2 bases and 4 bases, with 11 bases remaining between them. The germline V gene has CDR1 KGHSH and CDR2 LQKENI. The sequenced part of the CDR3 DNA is TGTGCCAGCTCACCAGAAACGACAGTCTATGGC. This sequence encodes CASSPETTVYG. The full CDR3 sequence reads CASSPETTVYGYTF.

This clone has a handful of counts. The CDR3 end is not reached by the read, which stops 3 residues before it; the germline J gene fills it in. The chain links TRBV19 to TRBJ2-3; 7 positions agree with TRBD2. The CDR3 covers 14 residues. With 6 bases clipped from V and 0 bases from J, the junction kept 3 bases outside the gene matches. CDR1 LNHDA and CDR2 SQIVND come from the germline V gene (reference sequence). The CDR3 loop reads CASRRAGSTDTQYF. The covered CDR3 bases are TGTGCCAGTAGGAGAGCGGGAAGCACAGATACG. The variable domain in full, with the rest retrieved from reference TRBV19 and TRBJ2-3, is DGGITQSPKYLFRKEGQNVTLSCEQNLNHDAMYWYRQDPGQGLRLIYYSQIVNDFQKGDIAEGYSVSREKKESFPLTVTSAQKNPTAFYLCASRRAGSTDTQYFGPGTRLTVL.

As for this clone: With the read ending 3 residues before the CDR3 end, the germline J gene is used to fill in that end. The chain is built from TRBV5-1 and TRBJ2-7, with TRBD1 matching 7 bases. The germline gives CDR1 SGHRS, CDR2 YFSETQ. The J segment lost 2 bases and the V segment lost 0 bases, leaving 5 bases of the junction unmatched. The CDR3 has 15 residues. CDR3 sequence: CASSLGSTGTYEQYF. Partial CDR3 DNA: TGCGCCAGCAGCTTGGGGTCGACAGGGACCTACGAG.

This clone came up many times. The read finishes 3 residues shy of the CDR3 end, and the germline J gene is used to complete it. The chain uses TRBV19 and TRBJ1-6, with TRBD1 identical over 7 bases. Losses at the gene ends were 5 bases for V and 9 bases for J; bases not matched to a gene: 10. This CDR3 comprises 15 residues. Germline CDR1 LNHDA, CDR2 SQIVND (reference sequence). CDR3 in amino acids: CASSPRTGWGSPLHF. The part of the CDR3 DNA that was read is TGTGCCAGTAGTCCAAGGACAGGATGGGGTTCACCC.

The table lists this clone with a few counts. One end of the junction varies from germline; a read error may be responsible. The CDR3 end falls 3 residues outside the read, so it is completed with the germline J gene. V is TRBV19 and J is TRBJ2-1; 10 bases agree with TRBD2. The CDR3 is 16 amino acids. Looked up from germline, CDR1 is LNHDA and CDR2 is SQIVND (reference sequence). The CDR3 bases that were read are TGTGTCAGTAGTTTCCGGCCAGCGGGAGGGCTTGCTGAG. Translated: CVSSFRPAGGLAE. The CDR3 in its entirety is CVSSFRPAGGLAEQFF.

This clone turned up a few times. The CDR3 loop reads CASSIGFTGANEKLFF. The CDR3 DNA, read in part, is TGTGCCAGTAGTATAGGGTTTACAGGAGCGAATGAAAAA. The genes are TRBV19 and TRBJ1-4; maybe TRBD1 (5 bases). Coverage ceases 3 residues before the CDR3 finishes, and the germline J gene fills in the end. The CDR3 consists of 16 residues. Trimming left V 1 base short and J 5 bases short, with 14 bases between. CDR1 is LNHDA and CDR2 is SQIVND in the germline V gene (reference sequence).

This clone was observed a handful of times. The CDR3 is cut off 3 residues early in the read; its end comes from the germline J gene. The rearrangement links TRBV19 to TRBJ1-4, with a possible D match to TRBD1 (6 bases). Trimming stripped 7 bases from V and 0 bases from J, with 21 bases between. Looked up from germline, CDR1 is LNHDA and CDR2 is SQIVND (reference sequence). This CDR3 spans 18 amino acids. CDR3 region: CASIPGGGTFATNEKLFF. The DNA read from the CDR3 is TGTGCCAGTATCCCCGGCGGGGGCACTTTTGCAACTAATGAAAAA.

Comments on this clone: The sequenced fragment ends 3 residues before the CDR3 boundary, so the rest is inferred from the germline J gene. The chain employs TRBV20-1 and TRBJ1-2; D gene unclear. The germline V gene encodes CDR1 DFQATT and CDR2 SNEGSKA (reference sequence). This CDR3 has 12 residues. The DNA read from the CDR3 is TGCAGTGCTCAGGCGGCTCCGGGGGGC. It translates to CSAQAAPGG. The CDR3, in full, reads CSAQAAPGGYTF.

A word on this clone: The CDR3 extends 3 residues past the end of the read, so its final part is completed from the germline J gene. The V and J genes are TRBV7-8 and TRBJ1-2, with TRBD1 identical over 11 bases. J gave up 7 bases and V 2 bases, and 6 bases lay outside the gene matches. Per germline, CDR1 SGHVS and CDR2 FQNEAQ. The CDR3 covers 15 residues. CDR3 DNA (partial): TGTGCCAGCAGCTTACAGGACAGGGGGCAGGTTGGC. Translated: CASSLQDRGQVG. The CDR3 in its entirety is CASSLQDRGQVGYTF.